The clone carrying this T cell receptor (beta chain) was seen more than once but under ten times. Library preparation followed earlier protocols using designated TCR primers. Each CDR3 protein gets one entry after TCRdb re-called the PCR reads with MiXCR. This sample carries 300,000 to 400,000 distinct CDR3 sequences, 20% to 25% of them seen once, and the ten largest clones take 0.7% to 0.9%. CDR1 and CDR2 (germline): MGHRA, YSYEKL. The CDR3 runs 15 residues. Losses at the gene ends were 3 bases for V and 4 bases for J; bases not matched to a gene: 6. The data originate from a study of molecular identifiers for immune sequencing clone quantification. With 10%, 30% or 50% of RNA, about 20,000 to 1,100,000 naive CD8 T cells were sequenced.

The gene calls are TRBV4-1 and TRBJ1-5; 7 nucleotides match TRBD1. What was sequenced was naive CD8+ T cells from blood, with Jurkat cell RNA spiked in. Subset meaning: FACS-sorted CD8+CD4-CCR7+CD45RA+ naive T cells. The TCR comes from a human donor in good health. Some libraries in this study had Jurkat cell RNA spiked in. In DNA form, the CDR3 reads TGCGCCAGCAGCCATGCGCTGGACAGGAATCAGCCCCAGCATTTT. Its translation: CASSHALDRNQPQHF.